The 7 T cell receptor beta chains given below trace back to one sample, sequenced in a study of cytomegalovirus exposure and HLA in healthy donors. PCR primers comprised 60 Vbeta and 13 Jbeta primers. The table came from immunoSEQ multiplex PCR; TCRdb's copy has only in-frame clones and leaves some out. The sample records approximately 170,000 clones, 77% being singletons. The specimen sequenced was PBMCs. The receptors come from a woman aged 40 to 50 in good health and CMV-seropositive.

This clone was observed a few times. The V gene is TRBV9, the J gene TRBJ2-3; 15 bases align to TRBD2. J gave up 5 bases and V 0 bases, and 4 bases lay outside the gene matches. Germline V gives CDR1 SGDLS, CDR2 YYNGEE. The length of the CDR3 is 17 residues. The CDR3 loop reads CASSVVGLAGGKDTQYF. DNA of the CDR3: TGTGCCAGCAGCGTAGTGGGACTAGCGGGAGGAAAAGATACGCAGTATTTT.

The chain joins TRBV18 to TRBJ2-7; D gene uncertain. This CDR3 comprises 11 residues. The germline V gene encodes CDR1 KGHSH and CDR2 LQKENI. V was shortened by 8 bases and J by 4 bases, with 9 bases between the two germline ends. DNA for the CDR3: TGTGCCAGCCGAACTCGGTACGAGCAGTACTTC. The encoded protein is CASRTRYEQYF.

The gene calls are TRBV9 and TRBJ1-1; D gene unclear. Germline lookup yields CDR1 SGDLS and CDR2 YYNGEE. This CDR3 is 13 amino acids long. Trimming pared 0 bases from V and 7 bases from J, leaving 10 bases between. The CDR3 here is CASSVEAGGEAFF. The CDR3 DNA is TGTGCCAGCAGCGTAGAGGCGGGTGGTGAAGCTTTCTTT.

The V call is TRBV2, the J call TRBJ2-2; 11 nucleotides line up with TRBD2. Germline CDR1 reads SNHLY; CDR2 reads FYNNEI. This CDR3 spans 15 amino acids. The V segment lost 3 bases and the J segment 7 bases; nucleotides outside the gene matches: 4. This CDR3 is CASSELAGGVGELFF. The CDR3 DNA is TGTGCCAGCAGTGAGCTAGCGGGGGGTGTCGGGGAGCTGTTTTTT.

The chain employs TRBV5-1 and TRBJ2-3, with a tentative D call TRBD1 (5 bases). The CDR3 runs 14 residues. Germline CDR1 and CDR2: SGHRS and YFSETQ. The V end was cut by 7 bases, the J end by 0 bases, with 12 bases between. For the CDR3, the DNA is TGCGCCAGCCGAGTCAGGGCTAGCACAGATACGCAGTATTTT. Residues: CASRVRASTDTQYF.

This clone was seen a few times. This chain links TRBV11-2 with TRBJ2-1; D possibly corresponds to TRBD2 (6 bases). The CDR3 covers 17 residues. Germline V gene data show CDR1 as SGHAT and CDR2 as FQNNGV. Trimming cost V 5 bases and J 0 bases, with 17 bases left between them. The CDR3 region is CASSPRGGMSSYNEQFF. The CDR3 DNA sequence: TGTGCCAGCAGCCCAAGGGGCGGGATGAGCTCCTACAATGAGCAGTTCTTC. Drawing the rest from reference TRBV11-2 and TRBJ2-1, the complete variable domain is EAGVAQSPRYKIIEKRQSVAFWCNPISGHATLYWYQQILGQGPKLLIQFQNNGVVDDSQLPKDRFSAERLKGVDSTLKIQPAKLEDSAVYLCASSPRGGMSSYNEQFFGPGTRLTVL.

This clone was counted between two and nine times. V gene TRBV4-3 combines with J gene TRBJ1-2; the D is unclear. V was pared by 2 bases and J by 3 bases, with 16 bases between. CDR1 is LGHNA and CDR2 is YSLEER in the germline V gene. This CDR3 comprises 16 residues. CDR3 sequence (DNA): TGCGCCAGCAGCCAATCTCGCCGGGGATCGGACTATGGCTACACCTTC. This translates into CASSQSRRGSDYGYTF.